Shown below are 15 T cell receptor beta chains from a single sample sequenced in a study of OX40 agonist ivuxolimab in advanced cancers. The method was immunoSEQ multiplex PCR; TCRdb's version includes in-frame clones alone and lacks a portion of them. This table has approximately 45,000 clones, 70% to 90% appearing once. The input for sequencing was CD4+ or CD8+ T cells sorted from blood, taken in a trial of the OX40 agonist ivuxolimab. The receptors were gathered from an adult with an advanced solid tumor such as melanoma, head and neck, liver or kidney cancer.

This clone was detected a few times. This sequence joins TRBV30 and TRBJ2-7, with 13 bases fitting TRBD2. Germline trimming cut 4 bases from V and 0 bases from J; bases unmatched to any gene: 9. This CDR3 is 17 amino acids long. CDR1 and CDR2 from the germline V gene are GTSNPN and SVGIG (reference sequence). The CDR3 DNA is TGTGCCTGGACCCTACTAGCGGGAGGGCCTTACTCCTACGAGCAGTACTTC. It codes for CAWTLLAGGPYSYEQYF.

V is TRBV7-8 and J is TRBJ2-7; D remains ambiguous. The CDR3 sequence is 13 residues long. The ends were cut back, 5 bases at V and 3 bases at J, with 11 bases in the middle. Germline V gives CDR1 SGHVS, CDR2 FQNEAQ. This CDR3 reads CASSGNLFYEQYF. CDR3 sequence (DNA): TGTGCCAGCAGCGGTAACCTCTTCTACGAGCAGTACTTC.

The chain has TRBV7-9 and TRBJ1-1; D not certain. CDR1 is SEHNR, CDR2 FQNEAQ, per germline (reference sequence). The CDR3 is 13 amino acids. V was pared by 5 bases and J by 2 bases, with 9 bases between. The CDR3 DNA is TGTGCCAGCAGCCTACCATATAACACTGAAGCTTTCTTT. Translating it yields CASSLPYNTEAFF.

The genes are TRBV7-3 and TRBJ2-1, with D perhaps TRBD1 (5 bases). CDR1 and CDR2 (germline): SGHTA, FQGTGA. CDR3 size: 16 residues. Trimming cost V 2 bases and J 2 bases, with 13 bases left between them. CDR3 nucleotides: TGTGCCAGCAGCTTAGGAGCTAGACAGCCCTACAATGAGCAGTTCTTC. Translation: CASSLGARQPYNEQFF.

This sequence joins TRBV6-6 and TRBJ2-1; D is unresolved. Deletions cut 8 bases from V and 5 bases from J, with 16 bases between. This CDR3 has 14 residues. The germline V gene encodes CDR1 MNHNY and CDR2 SVGAGI (reference sequence). In DNA, the CDR3 is TGTGCCAGCTTCGCCGAGTCTTGGGACAATGAGCAGTTCTTC. Its protein is CASFAESWDNEQFF.

The rearrangement joins TRBV9 to TRBJ2-7, with 14 bases fitting TRBD2. After removal of 4 bases from V and 6 bases from J, the junction contained 9 bases not matched to a gene. Germline V gene sequence: CDR1 SGDLS, CDR2 YYNGEE. This CDR3 is built from 16 residues. In nucleotides, the CDR3 is TGTGCCAGCAGCCCCAGACTAGCGGGAGGGCTACGCGAGCAGTACTTC. It yields the protein CASSPRLAGGLREQYF.

The chain has TRBV18 and TRBJ1-6, with D uncertain. Germline CDR1 KGHSH, CDR2 LQKENI. The CDR3 covers 15 residues. V lost 2 bases to trimming and J lost 5 bases, with 10 bases between them. The CDR3 DNA follows: TGTGCCAGCTCACCAGGGTATGGGGATAATTCACCCCTCCACTTT. Translation: CASSPGYGDNSPLHF.

The gene calls are TRBV5-1 and TRBJ1-3; D uncertain. With 4 bases removed from V and 0 bases from J, the gap between germline ends came to 11 bases. The CDR3 is 15 residues long. From germline, CDR1 is SGHRS and CDR2 YFSETQ. The CDR3 here is CASSTGGVSGNTIYF. DNA for the CDR3: TGCGCCAGCAGCACCGGCGGGGTCTCTGGAAACACCATATATTTT.

The chain links TRBV9 to TRBJ2-5, with unresolved D. This CDR3 is built from 14 residues. V gave up 0 bases and J gave up 1 base, with 7 bases separating them. Per germline, CDR1 SGDLS and CDR2 YYNGEE. In DNA form, the CDR3 reads TGTGCCAGCAGCGTAGCGGACCTCCAAGAGACCCAGTACTTC. Protein product: CASSVADLQETQYF.

This chain's CDR3 is CASRRGGGDETQYF. The CDR3 nucleotides read TGCGCCAGCAGGCGCGGGGGGGGCGATGAGACCCAGTACTTC. The rearrangement joins TRBV5-1 to TRBJ2-5, with TRBD2 matching over 9 bases. Per the germline V gene, CDR1 is SGHRS and CDR2 is YFSETQ. This CDR3 region has 14 residues. The trim removed 5 bases at V and 5 bases at J, leaving 7 bases unmatched. Based on the CDR3 plus reference TRBV5-1 and TRBJ2-5, the full variable domain is KAGVTQTPRYLIKTRGQQVTLSCSPISGHRSVSWYQQTPGQGLQFLFEYFSETQRNKGNFPGRFSGRQFSNSRSEMNVSTLELGDSALYLCASRRGGGDETQYFGPGTRLLVL.

The J gene is TRBJ2-1, the V gene TRBV11-2, with a possible D match to TRBD2 (6 bases). This CDR3 comprises 13 residues. The germline gives CDR1 SGHAT, CDR2 FQNNGV. Trimming removed 4 bases from V and 10 bases from J, with 14 bases in between. The CDR3 reads CASSSGLTMEQFF. The CDR3 DNA reads TGTGCCAGCAGCTCGGGACTGACGATGGAGCAGTTCTTC.

This clone has a single count. The V and J genes are TRBV4-2 and TRBJ2-1; D gene uncertain. Germline CDR1 reads LGHNA; CDR2 reads YNFKEQ. This CDR3 contains 15 residues. The V and J ends lost 0 bases and 6 bases respectively, with 12 bases between them. This CDR3 reads CASSQEDEASNEQFF. The DNA for the CDR3 is TGTGCCAGCAGCCAAGAAGACGAGGCGTCCAATGAGCAGTTCTTC.

V gene TRBV6-1 combines with J gene TRBJ1-1; D might be TRBD1 (5 bases). This CDR3 region has 15 residues. Trimming stripped 8 bases from V and 1 base from J, with 17 bases between. Germline V CDR1 and CDR2: MNHNS, SASEGT. The CDR3 protein is CASVPRGQGNTEAFF. The DNA of the CDR3 is TGTGCCAGCGTCCCGAGGGGCCAAGGGAACACTGAAGCTTTCTTT.

This clone was detected only once. The V call is TRBV11-3, the J call TRBJ2-7; no definite D call. Looked up from germline, CDR1 is SGHNT and CDR2 is YENEEA. Trimming pared 2 bases from V and 1 base from J, leaving 9 bases between. The CDR3 has 14 amino acids. The CDR3 DNA follows: TGTGCCAGCAGCTTATCCGGCAGGTCCTACGAGCAGTACTTC. As protein: CASSLSGRSYEQYF.

This clone was seen a single time. The V gene is TRBV10-2, the J gene TRBJ2-1; 12 positions agree with TRBD2. This CDR3 is built from 15 residues. V shed 3 bases, J shed 8 bases, and the junction held 5 bases outside the gene matches. The germline CDR1 and CDR2 sequences are WSHSY and SAAADI. CDR3 loop: CASSDLAGGLDEQFF. The CDR3 nucleotides read TGCGCCAGCAGTGACCTAGCGGGAGGGTTGGATGAGCAGTTCTTC.